This T cell receptor beta chain was retrieved from a study of tissue T cells after allogeneic stem cell transplantation. Survey-depth TCRbeta CDR3 sequencing reported V/J genes and productive frequencies. This table comes from immunoSEQ multiplex PCR, and its TCRdb copy is limited to in-frame clones, with some not included. Of 3,900 or so clones in the sample, roughly 50% were seen once. On this clone: Genes and germline come from the mouse. Read sequence stops 1 residue before the CDR3 end, and the germline J gene provides the missing end.

The CDR3 covers 13 residues. Germline loops: CDR1 NNHDY, CDR2 SYVADS. Trimming took 3 bases from V and 4 from J, leaving 10 bases between them. The time point: mouse harvest day 7 after allogeneic transplant. The graft held 10^6 splenic CD5+ T cells and 10^7 T-cell-depleted bone marrow cells. B6 (H2b) cells into BALB/c (H2d) mice; tissues taken at day 7 or 14. The sequence was collected from a female BALB/c mouse given C57BL/6 T cells with graft-versus-host disease after an allogeneic hematopoietic cell transplant. Sequenced material: lymph node tissue. V gene TRBV13-3 combines with J gene TRBJ1-2; TRBD1 might be the D (5 bases). CDR3 region: CASSGRGGSDYTF. The sequenced CDR3 bases are TGTGCCAGCAGTGGTCGGGGCGGCTCCGACTACACC.